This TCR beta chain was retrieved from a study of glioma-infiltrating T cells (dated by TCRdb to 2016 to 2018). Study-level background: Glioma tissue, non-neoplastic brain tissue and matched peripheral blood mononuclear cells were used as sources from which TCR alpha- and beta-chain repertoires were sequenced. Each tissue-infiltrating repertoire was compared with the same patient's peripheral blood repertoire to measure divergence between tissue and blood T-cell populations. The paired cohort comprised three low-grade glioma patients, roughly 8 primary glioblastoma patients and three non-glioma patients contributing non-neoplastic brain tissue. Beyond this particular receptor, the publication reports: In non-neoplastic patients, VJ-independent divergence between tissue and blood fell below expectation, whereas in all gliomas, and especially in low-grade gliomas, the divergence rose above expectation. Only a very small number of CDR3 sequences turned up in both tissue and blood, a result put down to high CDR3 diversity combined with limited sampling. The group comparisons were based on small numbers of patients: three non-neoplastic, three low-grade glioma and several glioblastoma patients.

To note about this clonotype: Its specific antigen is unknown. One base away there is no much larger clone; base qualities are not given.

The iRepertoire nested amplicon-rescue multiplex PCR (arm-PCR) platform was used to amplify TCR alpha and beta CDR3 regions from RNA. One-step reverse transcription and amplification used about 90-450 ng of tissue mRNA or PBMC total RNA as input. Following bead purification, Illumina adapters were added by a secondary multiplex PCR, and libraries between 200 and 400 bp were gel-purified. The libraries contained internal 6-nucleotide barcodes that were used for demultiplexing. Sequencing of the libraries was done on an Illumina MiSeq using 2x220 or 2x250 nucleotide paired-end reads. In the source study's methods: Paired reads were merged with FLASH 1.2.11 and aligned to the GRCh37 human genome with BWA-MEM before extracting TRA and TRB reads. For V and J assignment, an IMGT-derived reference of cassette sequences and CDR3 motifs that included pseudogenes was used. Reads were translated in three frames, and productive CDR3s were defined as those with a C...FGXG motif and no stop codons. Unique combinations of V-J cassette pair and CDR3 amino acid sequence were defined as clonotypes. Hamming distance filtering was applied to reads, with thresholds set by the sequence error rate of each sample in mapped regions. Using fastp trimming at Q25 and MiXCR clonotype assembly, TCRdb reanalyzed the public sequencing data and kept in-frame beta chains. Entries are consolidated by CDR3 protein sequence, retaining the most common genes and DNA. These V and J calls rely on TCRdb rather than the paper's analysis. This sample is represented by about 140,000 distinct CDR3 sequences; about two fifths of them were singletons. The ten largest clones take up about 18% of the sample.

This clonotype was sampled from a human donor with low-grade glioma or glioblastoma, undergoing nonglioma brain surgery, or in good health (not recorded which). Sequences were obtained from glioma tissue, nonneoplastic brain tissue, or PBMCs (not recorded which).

CDR3 protein: CASSFLRGTSPLHF. The DNA reads TGTGCCAGCAGTTTTTTGCGGGGGACTTCACCCCTCCACTTT. The rearranged chain carries TRBV27 and TRBJ1-6; TRBD1 is possibly the D segment (5 matching bases). Trimming takes 3 bases from V and 9 bases from J, and the germline ends sit 12 bases apart. From the germline V gene (reference sequence), CDR1 is MNHEY and CDR2 is SMNVEV. The CDR3 runs 14 amino acids, cysteine and phenylalanine included. Solely the CDR3 DNA is kept, with 42 bases framed from the first base.